The 27 T cell receptor beta chains in this list originate from one sample, sequenced in a study of Tregs in tolerant kidney transplant recipients. The nonmyeloablative bone marrow transplants came from related graft donors, with transient mixed chimerism. Clones were read by immunoSEQ multiplex PCR, and TCRdb kept only the in-frame ones, dropping some. The table shows around 86,000 clones, with roughly 91% occurring only once. Sample: CD4+ T cells from blood (PBMCs), taken 24 months after the transplant. The receptor set was obtained from a human patient who received a combined kidney and bone marrow transplant. Some T cells may trace back to the graft donor.

This clone was seen more than once but under ten times. The V and J genes are TRBV2 and TRBJ1-1, with unresolved D. V was clipped by 7 bases and J by 1 base, with 13 bases between them. CDR1 is SNHLY and CDR2 is FYNNEI in the germline V gene. The CDR3 sequence is 14 residues long. The CDR3 sequence: CASILRHGNTEAFF. In DNA form, the CDR3 reads TGTGCCAGCATCTTAAGACACGGGAACACTGAAGCTTTCTTT. Drawing the rest from reference TRBV2 and TRBJ1-1, the complete variable domain is EPEVTQTPSHQVTQMGQEVILRCVPISNHLYFYWYRQILGQKVEFLVSFYNNEISEKSEIFDDQFSVERPDGSNFTLKIRSTKLEDSAMYFCASILRHGNTEAFFGQGTRLTVV.

The chain couples TRBV27 to TRBJ2-4; TRBD1 aligns across 7 bases. The junction had 6 bases not matched to a gene; V was cut back by 3 bases and J by 4 bases. CDR1 is MNHEY and CDR2 is SMNVEV in the germline V gene (reference sequence). This CDR3 contains 15 residues. The DNA of the CDR3 is TGTGCCAGCAGTTTTGGGAGACAGGGAAAAAACATTCAGTACTTC. It is translated as CASSFGRQGKNIQYF.

The CDR3 coding sequence is TGTGCCTGGAGTGCCGATCGGGGGGGCTTTCAGCCCCAGCATTTT. Protein: CAWSADRGGFQPQHF. The chain couples TRBV30 to TRBJ1-5, with a tentative D call TRBD1 (6 bases). Germline loops: CDR1 GTSNPN, CDR2 SVGIG (reference sequence). This CDR3 has 15 amino acids. The V end lost 1 base, the J end lost 6 bases, and 16 bases lay between the germline ends.

The chain joins TRBV11-2 to TRBJ1-1; D gene unclear. The germline V and J ends were trimmed by 2 bases and 8 bases, with 12 bases remaining between them. The CDR3 is 13 amino acids. Germline V gives CDR1 SGHAT, CDR2 FQNNGV. Here the CDR3 DNA reads TGTGCCAGCAGCTTATTGGTCAGCGTAGAAGCTTTCTTT. Its translation: CASSLLVSVEAFF.

The chain joins TRBV5-5 to TRBJ2-5; 7 nucleotides line up with TRBD1. With V trimmed by 4 bases and J by 5 bases, 8 bases remained unmatched. CDR3 length: 14 amino acids. Looked up from germline, CDR1 is SGHKS and CDR2 is YYEKEE (reference sequence). CDR3 in DNA: TGTGCCAGCAGCCACGACAGGGACCGGGAGACCCAGTACTTC. Protein sequence: CASSHDRDRETQYF.

The V and J genes are TRBV11-3 and TRBJ1-1; 11 nucleotides match TRBD1. The germline gives CDR1 SGHNT, CDR2 YENEEA. V trimming: 0 bases; J trimming: 5 bases; junction bases outside the gene matches: 14. The CDR3 extends over 19 amino acids. The CDR3 region is CASSLDSQTDRGRATEAFF. The CDR3 bases are TGTGCCAGCAGCTTAGATTCGCAAACGGACAGGGGGCGTGCGACTGAAGCTTTCTTT.

The chain joins TRBV4-2 to TRBJ2-7; D ambiguous. This CDR3 spans 16 amino acids. Germline loops: CDR1 LGHNA, CDR2 YNFKEQ. Trimming removed 0 bases at V and 3 bases at J, with 15 bases between. The CDR3 DNA sequence: TGTGCCAGCAGCCAAGAGCGACTCTCCCTCGACTACGAGCAGTACTTC. Amino acids: CASSQERLSLDYEQYF.

A word on this clone: Sequence at one end of the junction differs from germline and may be a read error. Other DNA sequences in the same sample also yield this CDR3. The chain is built from TRBV7-9 and TRBJ1-6, with TRBD1 identical over 8 bases. The germline CDR1 and CDR2 sequences are SEHNR and FQNEAQ (reference sequence). CDR3 length: 15 residues. In DNA, the CDR3 is TGTGCCAGCAGCGGGGGGGACAGGATAAATTCCCCCCTCCACTTT. Translation gives CASSGGDRINSPLHF.

This chain uses TRBV4-1 with TRBJ1-2, with D perhaps TRBD1 (6 bases). Trimming shortened V by 4 bases and J by 4 bases, and 19 bases separated the two germline ends. The CDR3 runs 16 residues. Germline lookup yields CDR1 MGHRA and CDR2 YSYEKL. CDR3 residues: CASSPYSTGVPYGYTF. The CDR3 nucleotides read TGCGCCAGCAGCCCCTACTCGACAGGAGTACCCTATGGCTACACCTTC.

The CDR3 spells CASSRDRGADTQYF. DNA of the CDR3: TGTGCCAGCAGCCGGGACAGGGGTGCAGATACGCAGTATTTT. The chain uses TRBV28 and TRBJ2-3, with 10 nucleotides matching TRBD1. In germline, CDR1 is MDHEN, CDR2 SYDVKM. Unmatched junction bases numbered 4, after V lost 6 bases and J lost 4 bases. The CDR3 is made up of 14 amino acids.

Written as DNA, the CDR3 is TGTGCAAGTCGCTTAGCGCGGCAGATACTAGCCAAAAACATTCAGTACTTC. Amino acids: CASRLARQILAKNIQYF. The chain employs TRBV12-2 and TRBJ2-4; the DNA was not used to check the table's D call, TRBD2. TRBV12-2 is assigned pseudogene status. The CDR3 contains 17 residues.

This rearrangement joins TRBV14 to TRBJ2-7, with 9 bases fitting TRBD1. With 4 bases clipped from V and 6 bases from J, the junction kept 19 bases outside the gene matches. Per the germline V gene, CDR1 is SGHDN and CDR2 is FVKESK. The CDR3 runs to 18 residues. The CDR3 protein is CASSRGDRVQIQPSEQYF. CDR3 nucleotides: TGTGCCAGCAGCCGTGGGGACAGGGTCCAAATCCAGCCCTCCGAGCAGTACTTC.

The chain carries TRBV4-1 and TRBJ2-1, with 13 nucleotides matching TRBD2. J was trimmed by 2 bases and V by 4 bases; bases with no gene match: 2. This CDR3 is 16 amino acids long. Germline lookup yields CDR1 MGHRA and CDR2 YSYEKL. CDR3: CASSLGLAGAYNEQFF. As DNA, the CDR3 is TGCGCCAGCAGCCTTGGACTAGCGGGAGCCTACAATGAGCAGTTCTTC.

The chain employs TRBV11-2 and TRBJ2-3, with D possibly being TRBD1 (6 bases). The CDR3 contains 13 residues. The ends were cut back, 3 bases at V and 7 bases at J, with 11 bases in the middle. Germline CDR1 SGHAT, CDR2 FQNNGV. CDR3 nucleotide sequence: TGTGCCAGCAGCTTGAACAGGGAATATACGCAGTATTTT. It codes for CASSLNREYTQYF.

This clone was counted only a few times. The chain is built from TRBV5-6 and TRBJ1-5; the D is unclear. CDR3 size: 13 residues. Trimming stripped 2 bases from V and 7 bases from J, with 10 bases between. The germline V gene encodes CDR1 SGHDT and CDR2 YYEEEE. The DNA of the CDR3 is TGTGCCAGCAGCTTTTCGGGCGGGCAGCCCCAGCATTTT. This gives the protein CASSFSGGQPQHF.

The V gene is TRBV2, the J gene TRBJ2-7, with TRBD2 identical over 13 bases. The CDR3 runs to 16 residues. V shed 6 bases, J shed 1 base, and the junction held 6 bases outside the gene matches. Germline CDR1 and CDR2: SNHLY and FYNNEI. In nucleotides, the CDR3 is TGTGCCAGCAGAGTGCCGGGACTAGCGGGATCCTACGAGCAGTACTTC. It is translated as CASRVPGLAGSYEQYF.

The genes are TRBV9 and TRBJ2-3; TRBD1 agrees at 8 bases. The V and J ends lost 3 bases and 0 bases, in that order; junction bases with no gene match: 3. Germline lookup yields CDR1 SGDLS and CDR2 YYNGEE. The CDR3 totals 15 residues. The CDR3 is CASSGQGRSTDTQYF. In DNA form, the CDR3 reads TGTGCCAGCAGCGGACAGGGGAGGAGCACAGATACGCAGTATTTT.

For the CDR3, the DNA is TGCGCCAGCAGCTTATGGCTAGCGGGGGGGTTAAGCTCCTACAATGAGCAGTTCTTC. This translates into CASSLWLAGGLSSYNEQFF. The rearrangement joins TRBV5-1 to TRBJ2-1; 12 nucleotides match TRBD2. CDR3 length: 19 residues. V dropped 2 bases and J dropped 0; count of bases not matched to a gene: 9. The germline CDR1 and CDR2 sequences are SGHRS and YFSETQ.

J is TRBJ2-3 and V is TRBV5-6, with 11 nucleotides matching TRBD2. Losses at the gene ends were 1 base for V and 2 bases for J; bases not matched to a gene: 6. The CDR3 totals 17 residues. Germline V gene data show CDR1 as SGHDT and CDR2 as YYEEEE. CDR3 residues: CASSLYLAGGLTDTQYF. In DNA, the CDR3 is TGTGCCAGCAGCTTGTACCTAGCGGGGGGTCTCACAGATACGCAGTATTTT. The full variable domain, in which reference TRBV5-6 and TRBJ2-3 provide the parts outside the CDR3, is DAGVTQSPTHLIKTRGQQVTLRCSPKSGHDTVSWYQQALGQGPQFIFQYYEEEERQRGNFPDRFSGHQFPNYSSELNVNALLLGDSALYLCASSLYLAGGLTDTQYFGPGTRLTVL.

The chain uses TRBV7-9 and TRBJ2-1; a possible D gene is TRBD1 (5 bases). Trimming pared 2 bases from V and 7 bases from J, leaving 15 bases between. Germline CDR1 and CDR2: SEHNR and FQNEAQ (reference sequence). CDR3 length: 15 amino acids. The CDR3 nucleotides read TGTGCCAGCAGCTTACTCCCAGGGATAAGAAATGAGCAGTTCTTC. This sequence encodes CASSLLPGIRNEQFF.

The CDR3, as DNA: TGTGCCAGCAGCATGAGGACTAGCCAGAGCTCCTACGAGCAGTACTTC. Residues: CASSMRTSQSSYEQYF. The V call is TRBV7-2, the J call TRBJ2-7; 8 bases are a match to TRBD2. Germline V CDR1 and CDR2: SGHTA, FQGNSA. Losses at the gene ends were 5 bases for V and 0 bases for J; bases not matched to a gene: 9. There are 16 residues in the CDR3. The entire variable domain, with the rest obtained from reference TRBV7-2 and TRBJ2-7, is as follows: GAGVSQSPSNKVTEKGKDVELRCDPISGHTALYWYRQSLGQGLEFLIYFQGNSAPDKSGLPSDRFSAERTGGSVSTLTIQRTQQEDSAVYLCASSMRTSQSSYEQYFGPGTRLTVT.

This clone appeared a single time. The chain links TRBV7-9 to TRBJ2-7, with a weak D call TRBD1 (7 bases). Trimming stripped 5 bases from V and 3 bases from J, with 20 bases between. In germline, CDR1 is SEHNR, CDR2 FQNEAQ (reference sequence). The CDR3 length is 16 residues. CDR3 nucleotides: TGTGCCAGCAGCCCCGGGAGTAAGGGGGCAAGCTACGAGCAGTACTTC. Its translation: CASSPGSKGASYEQYF.

CDR3 amino acids: CASSISSWTGGLLYGYTF. Here the CDR3 DNA reads TGTGCCAGTAGTATCAGTAGTTGGACAGGGGGCCTCCTCTATGGCTACACCTTC. This chain uses TRBV19 with TRBJ1-2; 11 bases match TRBD1. Germline CDR1 reads LNHDA; CDR2 reads SQIVND (reference sequence). The ends lost 3 bases at V and 4 bases at J; junction bases unmatched: 13. CDR3 length: 18 residues.

This chain links TRBV7-9 with TRBJ1-2; 7 positions match TRBD1. The CDR3 covers 15 residues. Germline V gives CDR1 SEHNR, CDR2 FQNEAQ (reference sequence). The CDR3 DNA reads TGTGCTACCAGAGTGACAGGGCTGGAGAACTATGGCTACACCTTC. It codes for CATRVTGLENYGYTF.

The chain carries TRBV30 and TRBJ1-3; D may be TRBD1 (5 bases). The germline V and J ends were trimmed by 0 bases and 3 bases, with 15 bases remaining between them. Germline loops: CDR1 GTSNPN, CDR2 SVGIG (reference sequence). The CDR3 runs 16 residues. The CDR3 bases are TGTGCCTGGAGTGTACGCGGGGCGCGAAGTGGAAACACCATATATTTT. Encoded protein: CAWSVRGARSGNTIYF.

The chain couples TRBV7-9 to TRBJ2-2; D ambiguous. CDR3 length: 14 amino acids. Germline V CDR1 and CDR2: SEHNR, FQNEAQ (reference sequence). The V gene lost 5 bases and the J gene lost 8 bases, with 15 bases spanning the gap. DNA of the CDR3: TGTGCCAGCAGCCCCTCATTAACCCGGGGGGAGCTGTTTTTT. Its protein is CASSPSLTRGELFF.

The J gene is TRBJ2-6, the V gene TRBV5-8; D possibly corresponds to TRBD2 (6 bases). V was clipped by 3 bases and J by 0 bases, with 10 bases between them. The CDR3 totals 16 residues. Germline V gene data show CDR1 as SGHTS and CDR2 as YDEGEE. The CDR3 DNA reads TGTGCCAGCAGCTCCGGGAGATTCTCTGGGGCCAACGTCCTGACTTTC. Translated, it gives CASSSGRFSGANVLTF. The full variable domain, its missing parts supplied by reference TRBV5-8 and TRBJ2-6, is EAGVTQSPTHLIKTRGQQATLRCSPISGHTSVYWYQQALGLGLQFLLWYDEGEERNRGNFPPRFSGRQFPNYSSELNVNALELEDSALYLCASSSGRFSGANVLTFGAGSRLTVL.